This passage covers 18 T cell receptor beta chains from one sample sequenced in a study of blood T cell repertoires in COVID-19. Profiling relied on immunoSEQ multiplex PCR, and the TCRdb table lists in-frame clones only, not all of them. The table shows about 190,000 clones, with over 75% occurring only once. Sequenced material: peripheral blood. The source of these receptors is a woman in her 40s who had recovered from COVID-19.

CDR3 loop: CASSPTPTYTDTQYF. CDR3 coding DNA: TGTGCCAGCAGCCCGACACCTACTTACACAGATACGCAGTATTTT. The chain couples TRBV6-5 to TRBJ2-3; D ambiguous. The CDR3 covers 15 residues. V lost 6 bases to trimming and J lost 2 bases, with 15 bases between them. Germline-derived CDR1 and CDR2 are MNHEY and SVGAGI.

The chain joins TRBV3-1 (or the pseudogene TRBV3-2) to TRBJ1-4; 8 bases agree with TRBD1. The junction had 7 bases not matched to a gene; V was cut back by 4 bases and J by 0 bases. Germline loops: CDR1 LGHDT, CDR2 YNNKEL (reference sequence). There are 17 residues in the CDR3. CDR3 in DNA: TGTGCCAGCAGCCCCGCGGGACAGGTCGCAACTAATGAAAAACTGTTTTTT. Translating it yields CASSPAGQVATNEKLFF.

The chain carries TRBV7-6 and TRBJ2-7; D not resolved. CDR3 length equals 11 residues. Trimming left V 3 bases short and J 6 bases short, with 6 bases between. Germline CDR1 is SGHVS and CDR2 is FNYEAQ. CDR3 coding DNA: TGTGCCAGCAGCTTTAATCGCGAGCAGTACTTC. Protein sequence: CASSFNREQYF. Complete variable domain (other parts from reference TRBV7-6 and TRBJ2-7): GAGVSQSPRYKVTKRGQDVALRCDPISGHVSLYWYRQALGQGPEFLTYFNYEAQQDKSGLPNDRFSAERPEGSISTLTIQRTEQRDSAMYRCASSFNREQYFGPGTRLTVT.

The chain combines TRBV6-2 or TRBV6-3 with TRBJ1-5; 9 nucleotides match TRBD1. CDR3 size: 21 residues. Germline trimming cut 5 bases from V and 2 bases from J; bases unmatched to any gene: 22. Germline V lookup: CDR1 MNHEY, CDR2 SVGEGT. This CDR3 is CASSHSPWTGDVKVRNQPQHF. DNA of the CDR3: TGTGCCAGCAGTCATTCCCCTTGGACAGGGGATGTAAAGGTACGCAATCAGCCCCAGCATTTT.

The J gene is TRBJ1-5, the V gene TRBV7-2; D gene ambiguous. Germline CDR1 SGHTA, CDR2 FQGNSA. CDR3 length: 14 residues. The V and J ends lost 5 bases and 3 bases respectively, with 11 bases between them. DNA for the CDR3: TGTGCCAGCAGCCCGGGGTCGATCAATCAGCCCCAGCATTTT. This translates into CASSPGSINQPQHF.

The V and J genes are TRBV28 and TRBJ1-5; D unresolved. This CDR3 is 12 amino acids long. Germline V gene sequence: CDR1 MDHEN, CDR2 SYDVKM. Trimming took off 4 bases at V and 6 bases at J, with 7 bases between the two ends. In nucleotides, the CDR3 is TGTGCCAGCAGTTCCCCTAGTCAGCCCCAGCATTTT. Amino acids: CASSSPSQPQHF.

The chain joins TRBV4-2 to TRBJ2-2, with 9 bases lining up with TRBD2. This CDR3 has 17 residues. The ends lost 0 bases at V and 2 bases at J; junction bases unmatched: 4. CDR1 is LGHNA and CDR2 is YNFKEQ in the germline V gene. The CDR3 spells CASSQDFSGRNTGELFF. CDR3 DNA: TGTGCCAGCAGCCAAGATTTTAGCGGGAGAAACACCGGGGAGCTGTTTTTT.

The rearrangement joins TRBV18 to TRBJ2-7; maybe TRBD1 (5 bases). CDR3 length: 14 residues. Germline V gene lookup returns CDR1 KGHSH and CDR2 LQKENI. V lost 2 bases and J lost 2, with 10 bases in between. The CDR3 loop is CASSPSRAPYEQYF. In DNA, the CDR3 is TGTGCCAGCTCACCATCCAGGGCCCCCTACGAGCAGTACTTC.

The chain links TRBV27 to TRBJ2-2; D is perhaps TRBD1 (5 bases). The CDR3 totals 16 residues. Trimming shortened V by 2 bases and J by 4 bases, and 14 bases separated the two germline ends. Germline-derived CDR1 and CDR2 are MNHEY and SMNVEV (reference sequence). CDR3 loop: CASSLQGLTPTGELFF. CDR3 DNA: TGTGCCAGCAGTTTACAGGGATTGACACCCACCGGGGAGCTGTTTTTT.

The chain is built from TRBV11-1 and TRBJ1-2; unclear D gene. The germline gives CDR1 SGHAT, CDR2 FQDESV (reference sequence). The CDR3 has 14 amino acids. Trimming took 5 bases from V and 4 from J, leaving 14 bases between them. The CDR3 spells CASSPRDIPYGYTF. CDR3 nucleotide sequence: TGTGCCAGCAGCCCCCGAGACATACCCTATGGCTACACCTTC.

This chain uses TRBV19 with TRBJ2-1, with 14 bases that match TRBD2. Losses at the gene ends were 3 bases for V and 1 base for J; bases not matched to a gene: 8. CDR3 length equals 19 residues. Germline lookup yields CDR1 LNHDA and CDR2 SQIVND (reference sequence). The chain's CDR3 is CASSMGGTSGSPSYNEQFF. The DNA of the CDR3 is TGTGCCAGTAGTATGGGGGGGACTAGCGGGAGTCCTTCCTACAATGAGCAGTTCTTC.

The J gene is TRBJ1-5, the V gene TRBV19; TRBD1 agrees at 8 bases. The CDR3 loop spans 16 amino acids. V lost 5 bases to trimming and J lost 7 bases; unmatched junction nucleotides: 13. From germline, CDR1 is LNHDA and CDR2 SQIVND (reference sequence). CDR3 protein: CASSAWTGSEGQPQHF. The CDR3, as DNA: TGTGCCAGTAGTGCCTGGACAGGGAGCGAGGGACAGCCCCAGCATTTT.

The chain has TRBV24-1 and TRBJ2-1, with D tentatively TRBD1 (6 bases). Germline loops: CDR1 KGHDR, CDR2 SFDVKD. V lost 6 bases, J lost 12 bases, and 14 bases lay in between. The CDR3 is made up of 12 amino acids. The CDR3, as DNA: TGTGCCACCAGTTCACGGGACAATCGGCAGTTCTTC. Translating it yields CATSSRDNRQFF.

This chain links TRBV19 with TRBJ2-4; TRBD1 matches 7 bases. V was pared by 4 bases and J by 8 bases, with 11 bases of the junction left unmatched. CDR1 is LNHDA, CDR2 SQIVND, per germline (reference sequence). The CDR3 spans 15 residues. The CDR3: CASSTTGFQGYIQYF. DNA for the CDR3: TGTGCCAGTAGTACGACAGGGTTCCAAGGGTACATTCAGTACTTC.

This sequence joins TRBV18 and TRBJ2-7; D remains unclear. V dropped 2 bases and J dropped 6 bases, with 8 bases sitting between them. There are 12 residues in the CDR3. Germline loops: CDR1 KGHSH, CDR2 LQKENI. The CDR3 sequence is CASSPSVFEQYF. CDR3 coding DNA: TGTGCCAGCTCACCATCTGTGTTCGAGCAGTACTTC.

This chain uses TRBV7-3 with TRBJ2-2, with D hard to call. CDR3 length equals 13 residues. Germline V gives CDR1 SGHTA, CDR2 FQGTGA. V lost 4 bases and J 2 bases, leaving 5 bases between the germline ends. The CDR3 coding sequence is TGTGCCAGCAGCTCTAGTAACACCGGGGAGCTGTTTTTT. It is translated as CASSSSNTGELFF.

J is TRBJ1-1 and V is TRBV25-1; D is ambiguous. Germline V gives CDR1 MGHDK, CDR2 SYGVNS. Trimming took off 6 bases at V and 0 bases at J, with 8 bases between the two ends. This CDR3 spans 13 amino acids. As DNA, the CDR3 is TGTGCCAGCAGCTCCAGTTTGAACACTGAAGCTTTCTTT. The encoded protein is CASSSSLNTEAFF.

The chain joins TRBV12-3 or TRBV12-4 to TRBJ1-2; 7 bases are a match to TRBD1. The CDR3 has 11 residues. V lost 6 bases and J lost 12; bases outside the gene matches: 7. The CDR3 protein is CASSPGTVHTF. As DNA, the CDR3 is TGTGCCAGCAGCCCCGGGACAGTTCACACCTTC.